This TCR beta chain was found in a study of shared clonotypes between healthy human individuals. The CDR3 is made up of 12 amino acids. The germline V gene has CDR1 MDHEN and CDR2 SYDVKM. V was trimmed by 5 bases and J by 6 bases, leaving 8 bases between them. TCRdb's table, derived via immunoSEQ multiplex PCR, lists solely in-frame clones and lacks some. The table lists 500,000 or so clones, 90% to 97% of them singletons. The specimen sequenced was naive CD4+ T cells sorted from blood. Documented subset: CD45RA+ positively selected. The origin of this receptor is a woman in her 30s in good health. The chain is built from TRBV28 and TRBJ1-5, with D possibly matching TRBD1 (5 bases). Here the CDR3 reads CASSPGFQPQHF. The CDR3 coding sequence is TGTGCCAGCAGTCCAGGGTTTCAGCCCCAGCATTTT.